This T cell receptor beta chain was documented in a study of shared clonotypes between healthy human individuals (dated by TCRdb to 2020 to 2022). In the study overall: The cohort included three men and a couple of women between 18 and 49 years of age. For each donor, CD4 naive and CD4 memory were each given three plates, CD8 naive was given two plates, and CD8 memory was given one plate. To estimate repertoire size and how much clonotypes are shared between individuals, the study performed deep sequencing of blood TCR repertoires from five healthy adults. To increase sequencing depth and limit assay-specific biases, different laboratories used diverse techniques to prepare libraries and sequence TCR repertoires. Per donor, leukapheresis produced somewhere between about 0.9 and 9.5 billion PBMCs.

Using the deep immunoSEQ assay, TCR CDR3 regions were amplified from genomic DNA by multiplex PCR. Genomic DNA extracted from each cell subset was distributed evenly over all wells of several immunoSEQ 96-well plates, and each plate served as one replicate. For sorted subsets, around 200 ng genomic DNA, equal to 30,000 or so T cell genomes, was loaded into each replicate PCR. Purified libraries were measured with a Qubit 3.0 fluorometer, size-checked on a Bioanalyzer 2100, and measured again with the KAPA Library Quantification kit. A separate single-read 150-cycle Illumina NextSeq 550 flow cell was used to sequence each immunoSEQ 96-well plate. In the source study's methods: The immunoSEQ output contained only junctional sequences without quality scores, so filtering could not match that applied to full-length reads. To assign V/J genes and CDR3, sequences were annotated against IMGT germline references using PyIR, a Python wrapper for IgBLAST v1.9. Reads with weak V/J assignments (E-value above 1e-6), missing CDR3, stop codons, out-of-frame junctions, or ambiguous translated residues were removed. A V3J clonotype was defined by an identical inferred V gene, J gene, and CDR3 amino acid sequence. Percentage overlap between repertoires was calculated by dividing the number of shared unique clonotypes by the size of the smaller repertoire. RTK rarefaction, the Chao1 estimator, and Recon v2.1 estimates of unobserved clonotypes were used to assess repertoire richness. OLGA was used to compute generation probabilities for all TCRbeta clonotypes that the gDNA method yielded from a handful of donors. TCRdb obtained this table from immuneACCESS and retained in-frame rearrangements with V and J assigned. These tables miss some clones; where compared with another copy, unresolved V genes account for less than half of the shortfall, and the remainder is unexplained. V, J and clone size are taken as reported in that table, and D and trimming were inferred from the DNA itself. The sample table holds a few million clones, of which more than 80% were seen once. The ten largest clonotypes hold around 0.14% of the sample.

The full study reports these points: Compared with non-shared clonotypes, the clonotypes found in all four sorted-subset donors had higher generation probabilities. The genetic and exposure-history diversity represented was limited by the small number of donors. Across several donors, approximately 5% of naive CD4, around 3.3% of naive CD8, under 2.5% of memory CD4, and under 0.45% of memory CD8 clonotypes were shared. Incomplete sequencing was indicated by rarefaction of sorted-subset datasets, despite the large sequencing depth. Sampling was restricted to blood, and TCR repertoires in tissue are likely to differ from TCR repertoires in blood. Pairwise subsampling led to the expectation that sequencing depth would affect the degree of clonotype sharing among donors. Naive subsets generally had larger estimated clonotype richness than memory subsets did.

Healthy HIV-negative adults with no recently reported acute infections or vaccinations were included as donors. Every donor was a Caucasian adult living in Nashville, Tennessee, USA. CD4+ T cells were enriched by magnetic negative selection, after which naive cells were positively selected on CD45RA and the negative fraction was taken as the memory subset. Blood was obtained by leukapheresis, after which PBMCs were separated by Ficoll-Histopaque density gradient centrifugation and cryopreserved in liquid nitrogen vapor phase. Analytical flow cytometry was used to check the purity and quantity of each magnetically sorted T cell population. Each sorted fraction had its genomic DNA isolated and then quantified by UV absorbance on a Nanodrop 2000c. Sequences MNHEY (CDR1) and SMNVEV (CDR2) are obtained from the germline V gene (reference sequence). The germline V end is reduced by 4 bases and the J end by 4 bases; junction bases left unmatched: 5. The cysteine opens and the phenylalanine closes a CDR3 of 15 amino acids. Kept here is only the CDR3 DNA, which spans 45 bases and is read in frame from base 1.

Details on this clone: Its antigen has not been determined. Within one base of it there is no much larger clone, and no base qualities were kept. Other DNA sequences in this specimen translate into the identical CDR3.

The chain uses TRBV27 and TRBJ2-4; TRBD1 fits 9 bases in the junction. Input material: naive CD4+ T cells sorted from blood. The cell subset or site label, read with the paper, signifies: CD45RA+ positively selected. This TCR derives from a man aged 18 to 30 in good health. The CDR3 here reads CASSSLGQGKNIQYF. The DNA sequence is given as TGTGCCAGCAGTTCTCTGGGACAGGGAAAAAACATTCAGTACTTC.